This T cell receptor beta chain originates from a study of naive and memory T cell subsets. With respect to this clonotype: Its specificity is unknown.

CMV status came from CD4+ T cell IFNgamma after overnight CMV lysate stimulation of fresh PBMCs. Four subsets defined by CD45RA and CD27 were sorted after CD3, CD4, CD8 and live/dead staining. Whole-study findings and limits: Clonotypes are single alpha or beta chains, not paired receptors.

The beta constant-region primer was an equimolar mix of two oligonucleotides covering TRBC1 and TRBC2. Four rounds of PCR amplified the ligated cDNA using nested alpha and beta constant-region primers plus SP2. A 12-nucleotide UMI and the SP2 primer were added to the cDNA 3' end by oligonucleotide ligation. TCRdb re-derived calls from the UMI-ligation and nested PCR reads in MiXCR, one entry per CDR3 protein. The sample records roughly 130,000 distinct CDR3 sequences, 35% to 45% being singletons. CDR3 length: 13 amino acids. Per the germline V gene, CDR1 is GTSNPN and CDR2 is SVGIG (reference sequence). J gave up 4 bases and V 8 bases, and 10 bases lay outside the gene matches.

J is TRBJ1-2 and V is TRBV30; 7 bases align to TRBD1. Specimen: central memory CD4+ T cells from blood. This receptor was taken from a human donor in good health. CDR3 residues: CAVQQGDSYGYTF. CDR3 DNA sequence: TGTGCCGTCCAGCAAGGGGACAGCTATGGCTACACCTTC. The variable domain in full, completed from reference TRBV30 and TRBJ1-2, reads SQTIHQWPATLVQPVGSPLSLECTVEGTSNPNLYWYRQAAGRGLQLLFYSVGIGQISSEVPQNLSASRPQDRQFILSSKKLLLSDSGFYLCAVQQGDSYGYTFGSGTRLTVV.